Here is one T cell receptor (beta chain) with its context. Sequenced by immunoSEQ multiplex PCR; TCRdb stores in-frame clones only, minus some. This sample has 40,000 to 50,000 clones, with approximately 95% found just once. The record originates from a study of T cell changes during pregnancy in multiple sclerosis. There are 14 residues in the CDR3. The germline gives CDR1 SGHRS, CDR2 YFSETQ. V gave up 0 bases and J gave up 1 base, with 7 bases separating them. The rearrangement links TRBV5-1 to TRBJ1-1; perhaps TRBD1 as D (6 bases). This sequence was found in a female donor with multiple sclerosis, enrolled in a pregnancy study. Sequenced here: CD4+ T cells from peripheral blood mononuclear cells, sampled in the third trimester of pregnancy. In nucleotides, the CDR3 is TGCGCCAGCAGCTTGGGGACAGAGAACACTGAAGCTTTCTTT. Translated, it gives CASSLGTENTEAFF.